These T cell receptor beta chains were read from a single sample in a study of shared clonotypes between healthy human individuals. Generated by immunoSEQ multiplex PCR, the TCRdb table keeps only in-frame clones and is missing some. Of roughly 2,300,000 clones listed, 92% are singletons. Material for sequencing was naive CD4+ T cells from PBMCs. The receptor source for this set is a young man in good health. Some clones in this sample may be carry-over from other donors' samples. Both conserved end residues are part of each CDR3. A D gene is named only where the DNA matches it firmly. Rows give clone size only sometimes, using once, few, many, or a class for an expanded clone.

J: TRBJ1-2
D: -
length: 17
V: TRBV7-2
size: -
CDR3: CASSLTPFRAYDGGYTF
DNA: TGTGCCAGCAGCTTAACTCCCTTTCGGGCCTACGACGGGGGCTACACCTTC

J: TRBJ2-7
D: -
length: 15
V: TRBV28
size: -
CDR3: CASSLRAGPSYEQYF
DNA: TGTGCCAGCAGTTTGCGAGCGGGCCCCTCCTACGAGCAGTACTTC

J: TRBJ1-4
D: TRBD1
length: 15
V: TRBV7-9
size: once
CDR3: CASSLATGENEKLFF
DNA: TGTGCCAGCAGCCTAGCGACAGGGGAGAATGAAAAACTGTTTTTT

J: TRBJ1-3
D: TRBD1
length: 16
V: TRBV7-2
size: once
CDR3: CASSLVQGAALNTIYF
DNA: TGTGCCAGCAGCTTAGTACAGGGGGCTGCGCTTAACACCATATATTTT

J: TRBJ1-1
D: TRBD1
length: 12
V: TRBV6-5
size: -
CDR3: CASSRGQGKAFF
DNA: TGTGCCAGCAGTCGAGGACAGGGGAAAGCTTTCTTT

J: TRBJ2-1
D: -
length: 15
V: TRBV28
size: -
CDR3: CASSFHSGWVNEQFF
DNA: TGTGCCAGCAGTTTCCACTCGGGGTGGGTCAATGAGCAGTTCTTC

J: TRBJ2-1
D: -
length: 12
V: TRBV27
size: -
CDR3: CASSRGINEQFF
DNA: TGTGCCAGCAGTAGGGGGATCAATGAGCAGTTCTTC

J: TRBJ1-1
D: -
length: 13
V: TRBV27
size: -
CDR3: CASRTGMNTEAFF
DNA: TGTGCCAGCCGAACAGGGATGAACACTGAAGCTTTCTTT

J: TRBJ2-7
D: -
length: 14
V: TRBV6-5
size: -
CDR3: CASSKQELTYEQYF
DNA: TGTGCCAGCAGCAAACAGGAGTTAACCTACGAGCAGTACTTC

J: TRBJ1-3
D: -
length: 14
V: TRBV6-9
size: -
CDR3: CASSHRSSGNTIYF
DNA: TGTGCCAGCAGCCACAGGTCTTCTGGAAACACCATATATTTT

J: TRBJ1-2
D: -
length: 15
V: TRBV7-2
size: -
CDR3: CASSPGAGSGYGYTF
DNA: TGTGCCAGCAGCCCCGGGGCAGGGAGCGGCTATGGCTACACCTTC

J: TRBJ2-1
D: TRBD2
length: 16
V: TRBV6-4
size: -
CDR3: CASSDPSGSGKDEQFF
DNA: TGTGCCAGCAGTGACCCTAGCGGGAGTGGTAAGGATGAGCAGTTCTTC

J: TRBJ2-2
D: TRBD1
length: 15
V: TRBV11-2
size: -
CDR3: CASRRTGYDTGELFF
DNA: TGTGCCAGCAGACGGACAGGGTACGACACCGGGGAGCTGTTTTTT

J: TRBJ1-2
D: -
length: 17
V: TRBV2
size: -
CDR3: CASSEAKKDRANYGYTF
DNA: TGTGCCAGCAGTGAAGCCAAAAAGGACAGAGCTAACTATGGCTACACCTTC

J: TRBJ2-2
D: -
length: 13
V: TRBV28
size: -
CDR3: CASSLYSTGELFF
DNA: TGTGCCAGCAGTTTATATTCGACCGGGGAGCTGTTTTTT

J: TRBJ2-3
D: -
length: 14
V: TRBV28
size: -
CDR3: CASRAARVTDTQYF
DNA: TGTGCCAGCAGGGCGGCCAGAGTCACAGATACGCAGTATTTT

J: TRBJ1-4
D: -
length: 15
V: TRBV6-8
size: -
CDR3: CASRRNREINEKLFF
DNA: TGTGCCAGCAGACGGAACAGGGAGATAAATGAAAAACTGTTTTTT

J: TRBJ1-2
D: TRBD1
length: 18
V: TRBV4-1
size: -
CDR3: CASRQAPGQGNSSYGYTF
DNA: TGCGCCAGCAGACAAGCTCCGGGACAGGGAAACTCCTCCTATGGCTACACCTTC

J: TRBJ2-7
D: -
length: 15
V: TRBV4-3
size: -
CDR3: CASSRIGTPSGEQYF
DNA: TGCGCCAGCAGCCGAATCGGGACTCCGAGTGGCGAGCAGTACTTC

J: TRBJ2-5
D: -
length: 15
V: TRBV27
size: -
CDR3: CASRALGLHGETQYF
DNA: TGTGCCAGCAGGGCCCTGGGTCTACACGGAGAGACCCAGTACTTC

J: TRBJ2-7
D: TRBD2
length: 16
V: TRBV5-4
size: once
CDR3: CASSLALSGRGYEQYF
DNA: TGTGCCAGCAGCTTGGCCTTGAGCGGGAGAGGCTACGAGCAGTACTTC

J: TRBJ1-5
D: -
length: 14
V: TRBV2
size: -
CDR3: CASSRVTPNQPQHF
DNA: TGTGCCAGCAGCCGGGTCACCCCAAATCAGCCCCAGCATTTT

J: TRBJ1-4
D: -
length: 13
V: TRBV18
size: -
CDR3: CASSQGIDEKLFF
DNA: TGTGCCAGCTCACAGGGGATAGATGAAAAACTGTTTTTT

J: TRBJ2-1
D: -
length: 12
V: TRBV5-1
size: once
CDR3: CASSLTFNEQFF
DNA: TGCGCCAGCAGCTTGACGTTCAATGAGCAGTTCTTC

J: TRBJ2-7
D: TRBD2
length: 15
V: TRBV7-2
size: -
CDR3: CASSSPGLGVHEQYF
DNA: TGTGCCAGCAGCTCGCCGGGACTAGGGGTCCACGAGCAGTACTTC

J: TRBJ1-5
D: -
length: 14
V: TRBV7-2
size: -
CDR3: CASSFGQGNQPQHF
DNA: TGTGCCAGCAGCTTCGGCCAGGGCAATCAGCCCCAGCATTTT

J: TRBJ2-7
D: TRBD2
length: 15
V: TRBV5-1
size: -
CDR3: CASSSSSGTYYEQYF
DNA: TGCGCCAGCAGCTCATCTAGCGGAACTTACTACGAGCAGTACTTC

J: TRBJ2-1
D: TRBD2
length: 15
V: TRBV18
size: -
CDR3: CASSPSLAGENEQFF
DNA: TGTGCCAGCTCACCGTCTTTAGCGGGAGAAAATGAGCAGTTCTTC

J: TRBJ1-2
D: -
length: 15
V: TRBV2
size: -
CDR3: CASSEILEGNYGYTF
DNA: TGTGCCAGCAGTGAAATATTGGAAGGGAACTATGGCTACACCTTC

J: TRBJ2-1
D: -
length: 17
V: TRBV19
size: -
CDR3: CASSMGEARGRGNEQFF
DNA: TGTGCCAGTAGTATGGGGGAAGCTCGGGGCCGGGGCAATGAGCAGTTCTTC

J: TRBJ1-5
D: -
length: 19
V: TRBV4-2
size: -
CDR3: CASSQDSPNFRGFAQPQHF
DNA: TGTGCCAGCAGCCAAGATTCGCCGAACTTTAGGGGGTTTGCTCAGCCCCAGCATTTT

J: TRBJ2-6
D: TRBD1
length: 18
V: TRBV5-1
size: -
CDR3: CASSGNRGVDSGANVLTF
DNA: TGCGCCAGCAGCGGCAACAGGGGGGTGGACTCTGGGGCCAACGTCCTGACTTTC